The present T cell receptor (beta chain) was sequenced within a study of blood T cells in healthy people across ages. Russia was home to the donors, healthy Caucasian individuals aged 6 to 90. This clonotype was counted a few times. Germline V gene lookup returns CDR1 LGHNA and CDR2 YNFKEQ. Unmatched junction bases numbered 7, after V lost 6 bases and J lost 2 bases. This CDR3 is built from 16 residues. Sample-barcoded 5' priming and a J-beta primer mix drove a second PCR of about 6 to 12 cycles. MiXCR was run by TCRdb on the 5' RACE reads, yielding one entry per CDR3 protein. There are about 1.6 million distinct CDR3 sequences in the sample; about 31% occur only once, and 11% lies in the top ten.

This TCR came from a woman aged 25 to 39 in good health. The source material was blood. The gene calls are TRBV4-2 and TRBJ2-3, with 11 nucleotides matching TRBD2. The CDR3 loop is CASRAGTSGHTDTQYF. CDR3 in DNA: TGTGCCAGCAGGGCCGGGACTAGCGGTCACACAGATACGCAGTATTTT.